Below, 5 T cell receptor beta chains from the same sample are listed, as sequenced in a study of early stage breast cancer tumors. The table came from immunoSEQ multiplex PCR; TCRdb's copy has only in-frame clones and leaves some out. The profile covers 9,500 to 10,000 clones, with 64% appearing a single time and 10% to 15% taken by the ten largest. Sequenced sample: breast tumor tissue. These receptors all stem from a person in their sixties or seventies with breast cancer.

This chain connects TRBV18 to TRBJ1-1; 7 positions agree with TRBD1. This CDR3 region has 14 residues. With V trimmed by 6 bases and J by 1 base, 5 bases remained unmatched. Germline V gives CDR1 KGHSH, CDR2 LQKENI. The chain's CDR3 is CASSRDSKNTEAFF. Here the CDR3 DNA reads TGTGCCAGCTCGCGGGACAGTAAGAACACTGAAGCTTTCTTT. The full variable domain, completed using reference TRBV18 and TRBJ1-1, is NAGVMQNPRHLVRRRGQEARLRCSPMKGHSHVYWYRQLPEEGLKFMVYLQKENIIDESGMPKERFSAEFPKEGPSILRIQQVVRGDSAAYFCASSRDSKNTEAFFGQGTRLTVV.

The CDR3, as DNA: TGCGCCAGCAGCCCTCCAGGGACAGGGGGCCTCAATGAGCAGTTCTTC. Encoded protein: CASSPPGTGGLNEQFF. The chain couples TRBV5-1 to TRBJ2-1; 12 bases line up with TRBD1. Per germline, CDR1 SGHRS and CDR2 YFSETQ. CDR3 size: 16 residues. V shed 4 bases, J shed 6 bases, and the junction held 8 bases outside the gene matches. The full variable domain, with the rest looked up from reference TRBV5-1 and TRBJ2-1, is KAGVTQTPRYLIKTRGQQVTLSCSPISGHRSVSWYQQTPGQGLQFLFEYFSETQRNKGNFPGRFSGRQFSNSRSEMNVSTLELGDSALYLCASSPPGTGGLNEQFFGPGTRLTVL.

This chain joins TRBV6-6 and TRBJ2-3; TRBD2 aligns across 9 bases. V gave up 5 bases and J gave up 10 bases; unmatched junction bases: 13. CDR1 is MNHNY, CDR2 SVGAGI, per germline (reference sequence). The CDR3 sequence is 15 residues long. CDR3 nucleotide sequence: TGTGCCAGCAGTACCAATAGCGGGGGAATAGGGGCGCAGTATTTT. Translating it yields CASSTNSGGIGAQYF.

The chain employs TRBV7-2 and TRBJ1-2; maybe TRBD1 (6 bases). The CDR3 runs 16 residues. Germline CDR1 and CDR2: SGHTA and FQGNSA. The V gene lost 5 bases and the J gene lost 4 bases, with 20 bases spanning the gap. This CDR3 is CASSATDRFGPYGYTF. The CDR3 DNA reads as TGTGCCAGCAGCGCAACAGACAGGTTCGGTCCCTATGGCTACACCTTC. Filled out from reference TRBV7-2 and TRBJ1-2, the complete variable domain reads GAGVSQSPSNKVTEKGKDVELRCDPISGHTALYWYRQSLGQGLEFLIYFQGNSAPDKSGLPSDRFSAERTGGSVSTLTIQRTQQEDSAVYLCASSATDRFGPYGYTFGSGTRLTVV.

This chain links TRBV7-3 with TRBJ1-2; no clear D. V dropped 0 bases and J dropped 8 bases, with 10 bases sitting between them. Germline values: CDR1 SGHTA, CDR2 FQGTGA. This CDR3 contains 13 residues. The CDR3: CASSLTASSGYTF. The CDR3 DNA reads as TGTGCCAGCAGCTTAACAGCCAGTTCAGGCTACACCTTC. Full variable domain (missing parts from reference TRBV7-3 and TRBJ1-2): GAGVSQTPSNKVTEKGKYVELRCDPISGHTALYWYRQSLGQGPEFLIYFQGTGAADDSGLPNDRFFAVRPEGSVSTLKIQRTERGDSAVYLCASSLTASSGYTFGSGTRLTVV.